This T cell receptor (beta chain) was recorded in a study of CD8 T cells in ankylosing spondylitis. To note about this clonotype: What it binds is not known.

V shed 3 bases, J shed 4 bases, and the junction held 7 bases outside the gene matches. This CDR3 has 15 residues. Germline V CDR1 and CDR2: DFQATT, SNEGSKA (reference sequence). By quantitative 5'-RACE with molecular barcodes, the TCR beta libraries were made. TCRdb independently ran MiXCR on the 5' RACE reads; one entry per CDR3 protein. The sample contains some 840,000 distinct CDR3 sequences, 12% of which appear only once. General study points: Peripheral blood held disease-linked clones only at relatively low frequency, and these were CD8+. In reactive arthritis synovial fluid and blood, some motif variants had been reported before. Within ankylosing spondylitis blood, a TCR beta motif made up of several highly homologous variants appeared to be characteristic. Significantly higher representation of disease-linked clones was reported for matched ankylosing spondylitis synovial fluid.

This TCR was recovered from a male donor with ankylosing spondylitis. The sample consisted of blood, either unsorted or a sorted T cell fraction (not recorded which). This rearrangement joins TRBV20-1 to TRBJ1-4, with 8 bases aligning to TRBD1. CDR3 sequence: CSASQQGEGNEKLFF. CDR3 sequence (DNA): TGCAGTGCTAGTCAACAGGGGGAGGGTAATGAAAAACTGTTTTTT.